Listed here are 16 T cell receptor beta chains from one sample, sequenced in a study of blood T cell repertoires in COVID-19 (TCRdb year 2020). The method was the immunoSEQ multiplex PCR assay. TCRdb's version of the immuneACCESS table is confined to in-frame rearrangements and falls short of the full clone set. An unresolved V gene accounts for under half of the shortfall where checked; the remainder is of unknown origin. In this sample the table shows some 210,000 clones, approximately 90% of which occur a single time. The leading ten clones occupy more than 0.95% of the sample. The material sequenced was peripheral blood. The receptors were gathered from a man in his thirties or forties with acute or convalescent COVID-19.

The CDR3 spells CASSGQGSEQFF. CDR3 nucleotide sequence: TGTGCCAGCAGCGGACAGGGAAGTGAGCAGTTCTTC. The chain links TRBV5-4 to TRBJ2-1, with 8 bases lining up with TRBD1. The CDR3 is 12 residues long. V shed 4 bases, J shed 9 bases, and the junction held 3 bases outside the gene matches. Germline V lookup: CDR1 SGHNT, CDR2 YYREEE (reference sequence).

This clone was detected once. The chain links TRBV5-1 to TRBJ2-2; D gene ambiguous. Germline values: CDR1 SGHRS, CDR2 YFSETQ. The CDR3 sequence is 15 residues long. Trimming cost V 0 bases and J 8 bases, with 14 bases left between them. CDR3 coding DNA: TGCGCCAGCAGCTTGGGTATTTCAGCGCAAGGGGAGCTGTTTTTT. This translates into CASSLGISAQGELFF.

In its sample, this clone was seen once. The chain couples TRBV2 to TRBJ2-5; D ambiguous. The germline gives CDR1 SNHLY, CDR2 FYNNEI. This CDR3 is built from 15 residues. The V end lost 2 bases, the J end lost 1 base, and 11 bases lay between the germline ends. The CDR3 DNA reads TGTGCCAGCAGTGAACTTGCGGTGGGCCAAGAGACCCAGTACTTC. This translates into CASSELAVGQETQYF.

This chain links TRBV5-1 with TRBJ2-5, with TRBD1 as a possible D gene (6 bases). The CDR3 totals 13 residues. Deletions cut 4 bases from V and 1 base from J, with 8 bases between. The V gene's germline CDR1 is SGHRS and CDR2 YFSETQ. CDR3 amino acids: CASSGDTQETQYF. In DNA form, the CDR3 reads TGCGCCAGCAGCGGGGACACCCAAGAGACCCAGTACTTC.

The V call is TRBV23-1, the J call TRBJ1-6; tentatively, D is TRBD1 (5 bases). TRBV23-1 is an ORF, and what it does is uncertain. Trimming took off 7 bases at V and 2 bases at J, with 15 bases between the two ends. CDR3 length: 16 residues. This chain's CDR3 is CASNSGGATYNSPLHF. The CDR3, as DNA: TGCGCCAGCAACTCGGGAGGGGCAACCTATAATTCACCCCTCCACTTT.

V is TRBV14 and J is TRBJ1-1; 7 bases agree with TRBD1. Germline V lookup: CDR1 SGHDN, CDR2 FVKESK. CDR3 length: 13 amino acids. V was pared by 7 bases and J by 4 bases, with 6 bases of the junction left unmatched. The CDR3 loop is CASNPAGGTEAFF. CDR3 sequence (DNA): TGTGCCAGCAACCCGGCAGGGGGCACTGAAGCTTTCTTT. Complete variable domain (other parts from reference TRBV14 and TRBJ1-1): EAGVTQFPSHSVIEKGQTVTLRCDPISGHDNLYWYRRVMGKEIKFLLHFVKESKQDESGMPNNRFLAERTGGTYSTLKVQPAELEDSGVYFCASNPAGGTEAFFGQGTRLTVV.

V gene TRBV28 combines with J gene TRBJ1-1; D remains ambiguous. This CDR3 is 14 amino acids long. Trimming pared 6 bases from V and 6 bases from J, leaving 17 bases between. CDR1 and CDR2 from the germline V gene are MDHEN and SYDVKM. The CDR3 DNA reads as TGTGCCAGCAGCCCTTGGCGGAACGGGGCTGAAGCTTTCTTT. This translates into CASSPWRNGAEAFF.

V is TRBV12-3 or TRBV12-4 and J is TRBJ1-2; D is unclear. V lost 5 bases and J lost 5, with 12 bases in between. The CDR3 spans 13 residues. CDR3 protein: CASSPVWEYGYTF. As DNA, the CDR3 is TGTGCCAGCAGTCCAGTCTGGGAGTATGGCTACACCTTC.

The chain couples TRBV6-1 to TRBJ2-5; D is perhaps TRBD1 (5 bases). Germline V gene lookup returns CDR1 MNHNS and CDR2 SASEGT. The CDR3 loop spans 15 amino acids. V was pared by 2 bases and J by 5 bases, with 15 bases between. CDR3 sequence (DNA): TGTGCCAGCAGTGAAAGGGGCAGCCTGGGGGAGACCCAGTACTTC. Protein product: CASSERGSLGETQYF.

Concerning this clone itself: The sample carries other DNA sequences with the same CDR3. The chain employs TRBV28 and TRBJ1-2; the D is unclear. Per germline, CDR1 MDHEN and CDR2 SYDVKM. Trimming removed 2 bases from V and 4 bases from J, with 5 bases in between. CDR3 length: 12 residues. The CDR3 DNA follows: TGTGCCAGCAGTTTAGCGGGCTATGGCTACACCTTC. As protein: CASSLAGYGYTF.

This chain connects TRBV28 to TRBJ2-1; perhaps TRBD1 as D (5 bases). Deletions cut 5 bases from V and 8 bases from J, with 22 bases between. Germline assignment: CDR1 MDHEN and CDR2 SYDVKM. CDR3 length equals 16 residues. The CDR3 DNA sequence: TGTGCCAGCAGTCCACCCGTGTCTGGGGCTATCGATGAGCAGTTCTTC. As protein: CASSPPVSGAIDEQFF.

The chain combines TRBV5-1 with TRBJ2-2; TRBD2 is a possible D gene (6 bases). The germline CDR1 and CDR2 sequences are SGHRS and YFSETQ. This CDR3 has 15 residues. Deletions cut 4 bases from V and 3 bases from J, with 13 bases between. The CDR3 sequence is CASSLGGVDTGELFF. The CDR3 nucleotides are TGCGCCAGCAGCCTCGGAGGGGTCGACACCGGGGAGCTGTTTTTT.

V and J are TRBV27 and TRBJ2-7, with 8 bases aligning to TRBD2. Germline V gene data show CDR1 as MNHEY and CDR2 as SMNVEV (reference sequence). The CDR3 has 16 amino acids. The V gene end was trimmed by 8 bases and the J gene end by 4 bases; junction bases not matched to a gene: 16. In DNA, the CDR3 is TGTGCCAGCTCCCCTAGTTTCGTAGCGGGAATATACGAGCAGTACTTC. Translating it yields CASSPSFVAGIYEQYF.

The CDR3 DNA reads as TGTGCCACCCGGACTAGCGGGAGTATAATGGCCGGGGAGCTGTTTTTT. Encoded protein: CATRTSGSIMAGELFF. The rearrangement links TRBV7-9 to TRBJ2-2; 13 bases agree with TRBD2. Trimming cost V 10 bases and J 6 bases; bases outside gene matches: 11. The CDR3 spans 16 residues. The germline CDR1 and CDR2 sequences are SEHNR and FQNEAQ (reference sequence). The full variable domain, with the rest looked up from reference TRBV7-9 and TRBJ2-2, is DTGVSQNPRHKITKRGQNVTFRCDPISEHNRLYWYRQTLGQGPEFLTYFQNEAQLEKSRLLSDRFSAERPKGSFSTLEIQRTEQGDSAMYLCATRTSGSIMAGELFFGEGSRLTVL.

This CDR3 is CASTKGVETQYF. CDR3 in DNA: TGTGCCAGTACCAAGGGAGTGGAGACCCAGTACTTC. The gene calls are TRBV19 and TRBJ2-5; tentative D call: TRBD2 (5 bases). V was shortened by 7 bases and J by 5 bases, with 11 bases between the two germline ends. The CDR3 sequence is 12 residues long. CDR1 and CDR2 from the germline V gene are LNHDA and SQIVND (reference sequence).

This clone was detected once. The chain's CDR3 is CATPIQQEGNYNEQFF. The CDR3 DNA sequence: TGTGCCACCCCTATCCAACAGGAAGGTAACTACAATGAGCAGTTCTTC. The J gene is TRBJ2-1, the V gene TRBV24-1, with D possibly being TRBD1 (5 bases). The ends were cut back, 9 bases at V and 3 bases at J, with 20 bases in the middle. Germline values: CDR1 KGHDR, CDR2 SFDVKD. CDR3 length equals 16 residues.